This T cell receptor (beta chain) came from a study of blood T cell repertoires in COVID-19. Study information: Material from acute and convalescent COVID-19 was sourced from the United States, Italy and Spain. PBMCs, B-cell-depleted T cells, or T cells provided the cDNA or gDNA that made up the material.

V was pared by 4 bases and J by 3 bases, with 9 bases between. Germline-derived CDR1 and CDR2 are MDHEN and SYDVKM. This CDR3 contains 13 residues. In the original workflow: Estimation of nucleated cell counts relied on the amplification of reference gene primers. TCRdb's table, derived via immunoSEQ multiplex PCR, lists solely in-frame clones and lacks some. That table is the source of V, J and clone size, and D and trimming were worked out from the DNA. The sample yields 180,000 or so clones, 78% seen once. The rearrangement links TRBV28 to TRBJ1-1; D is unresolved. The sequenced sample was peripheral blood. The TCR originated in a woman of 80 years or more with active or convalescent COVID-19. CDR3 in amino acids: CASSSATYTEAFF. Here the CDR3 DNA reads TGTGCCAGCAGTTCGGCGACTTACACTGAAGCTTTCTTT.